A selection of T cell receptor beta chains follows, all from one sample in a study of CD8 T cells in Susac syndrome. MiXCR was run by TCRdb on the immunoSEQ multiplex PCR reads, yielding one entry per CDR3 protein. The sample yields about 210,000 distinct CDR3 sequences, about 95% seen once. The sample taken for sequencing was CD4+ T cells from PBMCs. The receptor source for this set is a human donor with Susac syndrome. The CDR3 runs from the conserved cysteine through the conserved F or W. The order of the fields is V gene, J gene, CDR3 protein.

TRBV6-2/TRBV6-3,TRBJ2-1,CASSYGTGVFNEQFF
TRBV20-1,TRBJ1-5,CSARDPGSNQPQHF
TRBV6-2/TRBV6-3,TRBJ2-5,CASSYSLGNQYF
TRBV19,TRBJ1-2,CASSRDGVYGYTF
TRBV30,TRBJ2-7,CAWTNGGITQQYF
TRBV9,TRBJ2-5,CASSPVFGSQETQYF
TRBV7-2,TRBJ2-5,CASSSGGLAGEKTQYF
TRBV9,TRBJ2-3,CASSVGVGTDTQYF
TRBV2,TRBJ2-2,CASTANSNTGELFF
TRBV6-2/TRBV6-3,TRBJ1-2,CASSRGTATYGYTF
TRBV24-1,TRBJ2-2,CATSDYGRSNTGELFF
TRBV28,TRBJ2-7,CASSPPGVLEQYF
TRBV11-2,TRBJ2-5,CASSLDGQLQETQYF
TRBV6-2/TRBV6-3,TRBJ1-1,CASSYSGGGQNTEAFF
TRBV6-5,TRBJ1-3,CASSYSQGTGNTIYF
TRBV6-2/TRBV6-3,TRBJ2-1,CASSYGSGRYNEQFF
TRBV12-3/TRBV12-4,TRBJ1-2,CASSPPTQGYGYTF
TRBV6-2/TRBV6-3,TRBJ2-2,CAIERGLETRSTGELFF
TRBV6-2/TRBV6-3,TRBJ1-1,CASYLNPGTDATEAFF
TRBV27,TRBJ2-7,CASSRIGGITYEQYF
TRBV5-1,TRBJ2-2,CASSAAVSPNTGELFF
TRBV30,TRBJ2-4,CAWTGRGATRIYF
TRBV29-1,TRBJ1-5,CSVRTGGVNQPQHF
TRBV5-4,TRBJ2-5,CASSSPDTPETQYF
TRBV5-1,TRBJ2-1,CASSLAGGAYNEQFF
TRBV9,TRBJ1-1,CASSVGDRGETEAFF
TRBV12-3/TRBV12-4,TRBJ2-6,CASSLSLGAGANVLTF
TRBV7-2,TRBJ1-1,CASSFDVNTEAFF
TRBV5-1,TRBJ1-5,CASRPESRGNQPQHF
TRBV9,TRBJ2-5,CASSGTGFQETQYF
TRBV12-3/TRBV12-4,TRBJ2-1,CASSPNRARHNEQFF
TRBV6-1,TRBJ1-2,CASSELQGAYGYTF
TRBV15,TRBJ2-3,CATSRVWGGEHVGDTQYF
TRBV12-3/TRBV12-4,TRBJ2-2,CASSSVGPRHGELFF
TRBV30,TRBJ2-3,CAWSVRHGGGTDTQYF
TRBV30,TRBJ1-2,CAWSVNYREGSYTF
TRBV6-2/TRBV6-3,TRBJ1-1,CASSYNPGGVDTEAFF
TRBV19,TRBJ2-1,CASSGRGLDQNEQFF
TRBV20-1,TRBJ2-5,CSARGTGRETQYF
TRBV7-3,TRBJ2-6,CASSPDREYRSGANVLTF
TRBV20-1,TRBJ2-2,CSATGRANTGELFF